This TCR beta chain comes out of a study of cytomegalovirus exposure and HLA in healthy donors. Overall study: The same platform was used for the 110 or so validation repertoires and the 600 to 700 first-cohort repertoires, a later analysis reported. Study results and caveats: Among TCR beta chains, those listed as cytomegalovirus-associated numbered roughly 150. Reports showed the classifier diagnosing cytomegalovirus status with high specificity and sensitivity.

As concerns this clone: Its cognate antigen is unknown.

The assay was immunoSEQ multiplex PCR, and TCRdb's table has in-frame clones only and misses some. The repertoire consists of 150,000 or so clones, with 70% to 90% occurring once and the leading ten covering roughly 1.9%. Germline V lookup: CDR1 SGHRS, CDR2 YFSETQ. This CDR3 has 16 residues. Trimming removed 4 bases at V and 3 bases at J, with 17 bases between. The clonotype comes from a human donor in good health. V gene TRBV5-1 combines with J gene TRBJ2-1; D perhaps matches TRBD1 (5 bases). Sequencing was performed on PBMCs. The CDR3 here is CASSPESGILYNEQFF. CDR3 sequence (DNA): TGCGCCAGCAGCCCCGAATCAGGGATTCTCTACAATGAGCAGTTCTTC.